This TCR beta chain was found in a study of OX40 agonist ivuxolimab in advanced cancers. CDR3 size: 15 residues. Per germline, CDR1 MNHEY and CDR2 SMNVEV (reference sequence). The V end was cut by 5 bases, the J end by 10 bases, with 20 bases between. This table comes from immunoSEQ multiplex PCR, and its TCRdb copy is limited to in-frame clones, with some not included. The sample consists of about 22,000 clones, about 88% of them appearing once. This clone turned up a few times. The sequencing used CD4+ or CD8+ T cells sorted from blood, collected in a trial of the OX40 agonist ivuxolimab. This receptor was obtained from an adult with an advanced solid tumor such as melanoma, head and neck, liver or kidney cancer. The chain is built from TRBV27 and TRBJ1-4; maybe TRBD1 (6 bases). The CDR3 DNA follows: TGTGCCAGCAGTACCCGACAGGTCGGGGTAGGAAAACTGTTTTTT. Protein product: CASSTRQVGVGKLFF.